The source of this T cell receptor beta chain is a study of T cell responses to AZD1222 COVID-19 vaccine. As to this clone: Its specificity is unknown.

The CDR3 is made up of 15 amino acids. The ends were cut back, 2 bases at V and 3 bases at J, with 10 bases in the middle. Germline CDR1 and CDR2: LGHNA and YNFKEQ. The study's findings and limits: Reportedly, nearly half the spike-specific TCRs target unmutated variant regions. Regions 160-218 and 743-854 dominated among vaccine-associated CD4 TCRs spanning spike. Donors were chiefly white British, with a greater number of females, and clonal diversity was perhaps underestimated. Seropositive AZD1222 recipients at baseline numbered only five or six.

Sequenced by immunoSEQ multiplex PCR; TCRdb stores in-frame clones only, minus some. The repertoire has 45,000 to 65,000 clones, 70% to 80% of them found once; the top ten carry approximately 5.2%. The sequencing used peripheral blood, collected 28 days after the second AZD1222 dose. This clonotype was obtained from an adult who received the AZD1222 COVID-19 vaccine. The chain combines TRBV4-2 with TRBJ2-2; D might be TRBD1 (5 bases). CDR3 loop: CASSQSDTHTGELFF. The CDR3 coding sequence is TGTGCCAGCAGCCAATCGGACACGCACACCGGGGAGCTGTTTTTT.